This T cell receptor beta chain was identified in a study of blood T cell repertoires in COVID-19. Study details: Donors in the United States, Italy and Spain gave samples during acute or convalescent COVID-19. The cDNA or gDNA used as material had been derived from T cells, B-cell-depleted T cells, or PBMCs.

Methods used by the authors: Estimated nucleated cell counts came from reference gene primer amplification. Here immunoSEQ multiplex PCR was the method, and the copy in TCRdb shows in-frame clones only, minus some. That table furnishes V, J and clone size, whereas the DNA furnished D and trimming. The sample has around 60,000 clones, roughly 88% seen once. The V gene end was trimmed by 6 bases and the J gene end by 3 bases; junction bases not matched to a gene: 14. CDR3 size: 18 residues. CDR1 and CDR2 from the germline V gene are KGHSH and LQKENI. The sequence derives from a man in his 70s with acute or convalescent COVID-19. V and J are TRBV18 and TRBJ2-2; 9 bases are shared with TRBD2. The material sequenced was peripheral blood. The CDR3 loop reads CASSHVSLAGAYTGELFF. DNA of the CDR3: TGTGCCAGCTCCCACGTCTCGTTAGCGGGGGCTTACACCGGGGAGCTGTTTTTT.